This TCR beta chain was captured by sequencing in a study of blood T cell repertoires in COVID-19. Across the study: Spain, Italy and the United States supplied samples that represented acute and convalescent COVID-19. PBMCs, B-cell-depleted T cells, or T cells were the source of the cDNA or gDNA that made up the material.

Per the original data handling: Reference gene primer amplification gave nucleated cell count estimates. TCRdb's table, derived via immunoSEQ multiplex PCR, lists solely in-frame clones and lacks some. That table furnishes V, J and clone size, whereas the DNA furnished D and trimming. Of 140,000 to 150,000 clones in the sample, approximately 91% are singletons; the top ten hold about 2.3%. Germline V CDR1 and CDR2: ENHRY, SYGVKD. The CDR3 runs 19 residues. Trimming removed 10 bases from V and 1 base from J; junction bases left unmatched: 23. The TCR comes from a human donor in a cohort sampled during active COVID-19. What was sequenced was peripheral blood. This chain joins TRBV10-3 and TRBJ1-1; TRBD1 agrees at 8 bases. DNA of the CDR3: TGTGCCACTAGGAACACGGGACAGGAGAGTTTTGGTCAGAACACTGAAGCTTTCTTT. Its protein product is CATRNTGQESFGQNTEAFF.